Listed below are T cell receptor beta chains from one sample, sequenced in a study of cytomegalovirus exposure and HLA in healthy donors. Method: immunoSEQ multiplex PCR; TCRdb's copy keeps in-frame clones and lacks some. The sample carries 110,000 to 150,000 clones, around four fifths recorded once. The specimen was PBMCs. The source of these receptors is a boy under 10 years old in good health and CMV-seronegative. Each CDR3 is given with its conserved first and last residue. D genes are given only for firm matches. Only some rows state a clone size, as once, few, many or a class for expanded clones.

V,size,D,J,DNA,CDR3
TRBV30,-,TRBD2,TRBJ2-1,TGTGCCTGGAGTGTAATCCGGGGGGTGTACAATGAGCAGTTCTTC,CAWSVIRGVYNEQFF
TRBV5-1,-,TRBD1,TRBJ1-2,TGCGCCAGCAGCTTCTACAGGGGCCGCGGCTACACCTTC,CASSFYRGRGYTF
TRBV4-1,-,-,TRBJ1-1,TGCGCCAGCAGCCAAGATCCGGCCGGACAGATAATTGAAGCTTTCTTT,CASSQDPAGQIIEAFF
TRBV7-2,-,-,TRBJ1-2,TGTGCCGTAGGGAGGGGCGTCTGGGGCTACACCTTC,CAVGRGVWGYTF
TRBV2,-,TRBD2,TRBJ2-1,TGTGCCAGCAGTGTTGGGACTAGCGATGAGCAGTTCTTC,CASSVGTSDEQFF
TRBV10-3,few,-,TRBJ1-1,TGTGCCATCAGTGTTGGGGCTCCGGGCACTGAAGCTTTCTTT,CAISVGAPGTEAFF
TRBV2,-,TRBD1,TRBJ1-1,TGTGCCAGCACCGGACAGGGGATGAACACTGAAGCTTTCTTT,CASTGQGMNTEAFF
TRBV27,-,TRBD1,TRBJ2-1,TGTGCCAGCAGTCTGGGACAGGGGAACAATGAGCAGTTCTTC,CASSLGQGNNEQFF
TRBV5-4,-,TRBD2,TRBJ2-1,TGTGCCAGCAGCTTGGCCGGCGGGAGGGTATACAATGAGCAGTTCTTC,CASSLAGGRVYNEQFF
TRBV7-2,-,TRBD1,TRBJ1-3,TGTGCCAGCAGCTTAGACAGGGGGCGCGTTGGAAACACCATATATTTT,CASSLDRGRVGNTIYF
TRBV4-3,-,-,TRBJ1-2,TGCGCCAGCAGCCAAGATTTAGCGAGTTCGGACTATGGCTACACCTTC,CASSQDLASSDYGYTF
TRBV28,few,TRBD1,TRBJ1-5,TGTGCCAGCAGCGGGGACAGGGGCATCAATCAGCCCCAGCATTTT,CASSGDRGINQPQHF
TRBV21-1,-,-,TRBJ2-3,TGTGCCAGCAGCAAAGCGTGGGGGACTAGACACTTCACAGATACGCAGTATTTT,CASSKAWGTRHFTDTQYF
TRBV27,-,-,TRBJ1-1,TGTGCCAGCAGTTTCTACGGGGACACTGAAGCTTTCTTT,CASSFYGDTEAFF
TRBV2,once,TRBD2,TRBJ2-7,TGTGCCAGCAGTGAAACAAGCGGGAGCTCCTACGAGCAGTACTTC,CASSETSGSSYEQYF
TRBV9,-,TRBD2,TRBJ2-1,TGTGCCAGCAGCGTCTGGGCGGGGGGAGGGAATGAGCAGTTCTTC,CASSVWAGGGNEQFF
TRBV6-1,-,TRBD1,TRBJ2-1,TGTGCCAGCAGTCGGGACAGGGGCGACTACAATGAGCAGTTCTTC,CASSRDRGDYNEQFF
TRBV7-9,-,TRBD1,TRBJ1-4,TGTGCCACAGGGGGACAGACGAATGAAAAACTGTTTTTT,CATGGQTNEKLFF
TRBV5-4,-,-,TRBJ2-5,TGTGCCAGCAGCTTGGGTAAACTCCAAGAAACCCAGTACTTC,CASSLGKLQETQYF
TRBV14,once,-,TRBJ2-7,TGTGCCAGCAGCCCACTGAGCAAGATCGTCTACGAGCAGTACTTC,CASSPLSKIVYEQYF
TRBV5-4,-,-,TRBJ2-3,TGTGCCAGCAGCCCCCGAGGCTTAGCCCAGACGAATACGCAGTATTTT,CASSPRGLAQTNTQYF
TRBV7-2,-,TRBD1,TRBJ1-6,TGTGCCAGCCGCCGGGAGACAGGGAATTCACCCCTCCACTTT,CASRRETGNSPLHF
TRBV29-1,few,TRBD2,TRBJ2-5,TGCAGCGTTGGGGGACTAGCGGGGAGTGAGACCCAGTACTTC,CSVGGLAGSETQYF
TRBV7-9,-,-,TRBJ1-1,TGTGCCAGCAGCTCGGGGTACCGTGTTTTAACTATAACCAACACTGAAGCTTTCTTT,CASSSGYRVLTITNTEAFF
TRBV20-1,-,-,TRBJ2-3,TGCAGTGAGGGGGGCACAGATACGCAGTATTTT,CSEGGTDTQYF
TRBV9,-,-,TRBJ1-1,TGTGCCAGCAGCGTCGTAGGGGGTCCGGTGGCTGAAGCTTTCTTT,CASSVVGGPVAEAFF
TRBV30,-,-,TRBJ1-1,TGTGCCTGGAGTGTTTGGGGAGGCTGGGCGAACACTGAAGCTTTCTTT,CAWSVWGGWANTEAFF
TRBV5-4,-,TRBD2,TRBJ2-1,TGTGCCAGCAGCCAACTAGCGGGAGGTTCCTACAATGAGCAGTTCTTC,CASSQLAGGSYNEQFF
TRBV7-6,-,-,TRBJ2-7,TGTGCCAGCAGCCTCTATAGTGACGAGCAGTACTTC,CASSLYSDEQYF